This T cell receptor (beta chain) was captured by sequencing in a study of control samples from healthy donors and cancer patients. In its sample, this clone was seen once. Clones were read by immunoSEQ multiplex PCR, and TCRdb kept only the in-frame ones, dropping some. The sample lists 100,000 to 150,000 clones; around nine tenths were seen once. Germline-derived CDR1 and CDR2 are MNHEY and SVGAGI. The V and J ends lost 10 bases and 4 bases respectively, with 17 bases between them. This CDR3 is built from 14 residues. This sequence was found in a man aged 45-65 years with head and neck cancer. Input material: PBMCs. The rearrangement joins TRBV6-5 to TRBJ2-1; maybe TRBD1 (6 bases). This CDR3 is CATTRDTLYNEQFF. DNA of the CDR3: TGTGCCACGACCCGGGACACCCTATACAATGAGCAGTTCTTC.